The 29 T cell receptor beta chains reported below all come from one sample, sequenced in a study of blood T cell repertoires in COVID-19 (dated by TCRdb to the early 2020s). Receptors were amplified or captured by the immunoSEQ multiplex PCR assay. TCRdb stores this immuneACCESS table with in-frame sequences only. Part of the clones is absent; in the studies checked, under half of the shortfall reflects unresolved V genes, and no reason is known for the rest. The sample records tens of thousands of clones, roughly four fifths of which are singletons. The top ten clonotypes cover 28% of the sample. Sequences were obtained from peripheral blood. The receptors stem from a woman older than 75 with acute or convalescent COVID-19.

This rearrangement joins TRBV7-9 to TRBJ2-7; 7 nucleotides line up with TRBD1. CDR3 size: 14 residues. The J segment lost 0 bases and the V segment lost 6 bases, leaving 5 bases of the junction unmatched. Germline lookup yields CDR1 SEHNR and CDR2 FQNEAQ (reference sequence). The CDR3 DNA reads TGTGCCAGCAGATCCGGGACAGACTCCTACGAGCAGTACTTC. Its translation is CASRSGTDSYEQYF.

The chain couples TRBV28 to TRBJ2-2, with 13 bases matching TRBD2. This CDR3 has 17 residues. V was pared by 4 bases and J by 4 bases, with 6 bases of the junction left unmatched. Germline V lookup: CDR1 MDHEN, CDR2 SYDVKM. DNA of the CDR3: TGTGCCAGCAGTTCGGGACTAGCGGGATCGGGCACCGGGGAGCTGTTTTTT. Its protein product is CASSSGLAGSGTGELFF.

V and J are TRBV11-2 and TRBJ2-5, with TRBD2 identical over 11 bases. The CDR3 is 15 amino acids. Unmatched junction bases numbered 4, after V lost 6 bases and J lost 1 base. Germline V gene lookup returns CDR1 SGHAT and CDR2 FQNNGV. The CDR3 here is CASRGTSGAQETQYF. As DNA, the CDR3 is TGTGCCAGCAGGGGGACTAGCGGAGCCCAAGAGACCCAGTACTTC.

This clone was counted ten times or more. DNA for the CDR3: TGTGCCAGCAGGTCAGGGGGTAAGAACACTGAAGCTTTCTTT. Protein product: CASRSGGKNTEAFF. V gene TRBV28 combines with J gene TRBJ1-1; 7 bases agree with TRBD1. The V gene's germline CDR1 is MDHEN and CDR2 SYDVKM. The CDR3 has 14 amino acids. V was pared by 6 bases and J by 1 base, with 5 bases of the junction left unmatched.

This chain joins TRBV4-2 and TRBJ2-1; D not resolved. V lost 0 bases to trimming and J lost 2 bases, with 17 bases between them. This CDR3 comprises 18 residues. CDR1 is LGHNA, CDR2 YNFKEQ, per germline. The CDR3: CASSQEYLAANPYNEQFF. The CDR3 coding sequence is TGTGCCAGCAGCCAAGAATATTTAGCCGCAAACCCCTACAATGAGCAGTTCTTC.

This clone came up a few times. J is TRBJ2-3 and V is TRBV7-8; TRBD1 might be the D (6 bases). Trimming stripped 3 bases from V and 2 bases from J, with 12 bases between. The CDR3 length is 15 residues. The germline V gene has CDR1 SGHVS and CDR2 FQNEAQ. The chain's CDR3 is CASSFDPGDTDTQYF. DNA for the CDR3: TGTGCCAGCAGCTTCGACCCAGGGGACACAGATACGCAGTATTTT.

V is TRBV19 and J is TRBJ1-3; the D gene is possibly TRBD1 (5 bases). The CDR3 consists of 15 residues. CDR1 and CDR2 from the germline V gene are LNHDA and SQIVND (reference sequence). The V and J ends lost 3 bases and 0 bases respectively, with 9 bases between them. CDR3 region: CASSIQGYSGNTIYF. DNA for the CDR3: TGTGCCAGTAGTATTCAGGGCTACTCTGGAAACACCATATATTTT.

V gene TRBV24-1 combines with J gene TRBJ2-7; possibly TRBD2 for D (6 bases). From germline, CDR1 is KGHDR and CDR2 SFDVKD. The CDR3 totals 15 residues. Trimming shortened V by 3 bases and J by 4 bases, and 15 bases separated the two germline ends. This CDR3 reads CATSDPQAGGYEQYF. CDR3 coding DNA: TGTGCCACCAGTGATCCGCAGGCCGGGGGTTACGAGCAGTACTTC.

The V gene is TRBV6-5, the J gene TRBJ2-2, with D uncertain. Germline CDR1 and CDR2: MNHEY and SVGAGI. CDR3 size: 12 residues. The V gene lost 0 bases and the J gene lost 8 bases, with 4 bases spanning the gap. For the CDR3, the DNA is TGTGCCAGCAGTTACTCGACTGGGGAGCTGTTTTTT. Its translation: CASSYSTGELFF.

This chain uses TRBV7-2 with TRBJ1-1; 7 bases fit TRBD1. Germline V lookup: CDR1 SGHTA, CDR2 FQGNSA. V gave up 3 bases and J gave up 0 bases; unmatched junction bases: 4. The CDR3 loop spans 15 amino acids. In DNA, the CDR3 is TGTGCCAGCAGCTTGTGGACAGGACTGAACACTGAAGCTTTCTTT. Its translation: CASSLWTGLNTEAFF.

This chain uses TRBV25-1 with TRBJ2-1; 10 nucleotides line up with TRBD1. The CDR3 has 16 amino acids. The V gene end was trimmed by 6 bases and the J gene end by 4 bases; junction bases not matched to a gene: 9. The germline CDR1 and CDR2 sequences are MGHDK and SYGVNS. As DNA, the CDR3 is TGTGCCAGCAGCACCCCGGGACAGGGGTCGTACAATGAGCAGTTCTTC. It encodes CASSTPGQGSYNEQFF.

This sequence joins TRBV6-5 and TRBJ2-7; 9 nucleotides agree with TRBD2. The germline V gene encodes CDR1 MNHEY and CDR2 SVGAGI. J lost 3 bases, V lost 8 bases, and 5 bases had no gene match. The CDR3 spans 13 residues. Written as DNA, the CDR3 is TGTGCCAGCTTTAGCGGGAGCGGCTACGAGCAGTACTTC. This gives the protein CASFSGSGYEQYF.

In DNA, the CDR3 is TGTGCCAGTAGTCCACCAACTATGCTGAACACCGGGGAGCTGTTTTTT. Protein: CASSPPTMLNTGELFF. This sequence joins TRBV19 and TRBJ2-2, with unresolved D. Germline CDR1 is LNHDA and CDR2 is SQIVND (reference sequence). The CDR3 spans 16 residues. The germline V and J ends were trimmed by 5 bases and 1 base, with 14 bases remaining between them. The whole variable domain, remainder taken from reference TRBV19 and TRBJ2-2, is DGGITQSPKYLFRKEGQNVTLSCEQNLNHDAMYWYRQDPGQGLRLIYYSQIVNDFQKGDIAEGYSVSREKKESFPLTVTSAQKNPTAFYLCASSPPTMLNTGELFFGEGSRLTVL.

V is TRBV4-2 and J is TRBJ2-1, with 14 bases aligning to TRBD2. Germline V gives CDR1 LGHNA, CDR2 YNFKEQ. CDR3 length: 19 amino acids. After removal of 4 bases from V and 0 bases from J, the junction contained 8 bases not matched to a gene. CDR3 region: CASSPIGTSGSPSYNEQFF. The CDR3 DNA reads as TGTGCCAGCAGCCCGATCGGGACTAGCGGGAGTCCCTCCTACAATGAGCAGTTCTTC.

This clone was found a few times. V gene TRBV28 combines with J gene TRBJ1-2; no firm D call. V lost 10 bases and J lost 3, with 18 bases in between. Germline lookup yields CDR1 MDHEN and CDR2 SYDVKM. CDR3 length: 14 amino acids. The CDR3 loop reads CAISGGLSDYGYTF. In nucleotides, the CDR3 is TGTGCCATCTCGGGAGGCCTTTCCGACTATGGCTACACCTTC.

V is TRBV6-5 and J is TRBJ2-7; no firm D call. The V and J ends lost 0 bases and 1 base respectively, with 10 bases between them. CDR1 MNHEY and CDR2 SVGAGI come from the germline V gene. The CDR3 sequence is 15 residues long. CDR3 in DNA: TGTGCCAGCAGTTACTCGTCAGGCCCTTCCTACGAGCAGTACTTC. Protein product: CASSYSSGPSYEQYF.

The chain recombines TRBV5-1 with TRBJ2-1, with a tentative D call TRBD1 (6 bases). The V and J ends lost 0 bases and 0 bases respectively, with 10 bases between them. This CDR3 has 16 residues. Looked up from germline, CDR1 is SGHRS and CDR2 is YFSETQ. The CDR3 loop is CASSLGGHGSYNEQFF. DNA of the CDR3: TGCGCCAGCAGCTTGGGGGGACACGGCTCCTACAATGAGCAGTTCTTC.

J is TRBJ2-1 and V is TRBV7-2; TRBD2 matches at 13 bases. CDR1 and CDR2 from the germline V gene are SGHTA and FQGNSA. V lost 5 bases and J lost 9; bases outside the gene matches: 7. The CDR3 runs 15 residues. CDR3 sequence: CASSKRTSGSAEQFF. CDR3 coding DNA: TGTGCCAGCAGCAAGCGGACTAGCGGGAGTGCTGAGCAGTTCTTC.

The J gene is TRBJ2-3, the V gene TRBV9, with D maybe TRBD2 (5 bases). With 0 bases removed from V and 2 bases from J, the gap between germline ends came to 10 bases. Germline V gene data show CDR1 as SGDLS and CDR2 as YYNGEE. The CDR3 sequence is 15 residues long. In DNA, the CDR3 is TGTGCCAGCAGCGTAGCCCAGCGGACCACAGATACGCAGTATTTT. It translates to CASSVAQRTTDTQYF.

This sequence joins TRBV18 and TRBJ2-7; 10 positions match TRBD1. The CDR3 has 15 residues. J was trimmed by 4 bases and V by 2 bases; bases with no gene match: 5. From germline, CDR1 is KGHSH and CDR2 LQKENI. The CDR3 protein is CASSPRDRGGYEQYF. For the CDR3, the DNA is TGTGCCAGCTCACCAAGGGACAGGGGTGGTTACGAGCAGTACTTC.

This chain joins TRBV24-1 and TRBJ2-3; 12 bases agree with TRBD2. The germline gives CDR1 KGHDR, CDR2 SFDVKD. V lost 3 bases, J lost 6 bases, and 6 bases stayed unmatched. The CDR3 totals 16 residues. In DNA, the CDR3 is TGTGCCACCAGTGATATTCTAGCGGGAGGGCCCGATACGCAGTATTTT. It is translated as CATSDILAGGPDTQYF.

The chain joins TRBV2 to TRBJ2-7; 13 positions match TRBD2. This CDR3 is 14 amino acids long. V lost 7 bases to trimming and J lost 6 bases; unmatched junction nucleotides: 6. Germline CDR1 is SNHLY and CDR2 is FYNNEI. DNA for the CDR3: TGTGCCAGCACCTTCGGACTAGCGGGAGCCGAGCAGTACTTC. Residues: CASTFGLAGAEQYF.

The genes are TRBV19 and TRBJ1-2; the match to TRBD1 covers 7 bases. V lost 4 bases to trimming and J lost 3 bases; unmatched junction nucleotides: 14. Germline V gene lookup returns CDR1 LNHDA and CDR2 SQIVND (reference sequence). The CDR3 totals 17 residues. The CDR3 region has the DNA TGTGCCAGTAGTAAAACCATGCGACAGGGTGAAGACTATGGCTACACCTTC. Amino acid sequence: CASSKTMRQGEDYGYTF.

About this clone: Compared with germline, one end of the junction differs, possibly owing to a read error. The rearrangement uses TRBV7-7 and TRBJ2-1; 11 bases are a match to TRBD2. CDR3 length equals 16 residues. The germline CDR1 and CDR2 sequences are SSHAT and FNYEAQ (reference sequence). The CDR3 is CASSLVPTSGIGEQFF. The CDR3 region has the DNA TGTGCTAGCAGCTTAGTCCCGACTAGCGGGATTGGTGAGCAGTTCTTC. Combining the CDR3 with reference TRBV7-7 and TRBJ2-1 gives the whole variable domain GAGVSQSPRYKVTKRGQDVTLRCDPISSHATLYWYQQALGQGPEFLTYFNYEAQPDKSGLPSDRFSAERPEGSISTLTIQRTEQRDSAMYRCASSLVPTSGIGEQFFGPGTRLTVL.

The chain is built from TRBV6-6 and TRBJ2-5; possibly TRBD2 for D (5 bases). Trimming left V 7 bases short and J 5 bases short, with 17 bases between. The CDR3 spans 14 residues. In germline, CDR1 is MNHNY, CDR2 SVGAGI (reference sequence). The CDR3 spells CASTPRGRGETQYF. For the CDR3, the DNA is TGTGCCAGCACTCCTCGAGGGCGCGGGGAGACCCAGTACTTC.

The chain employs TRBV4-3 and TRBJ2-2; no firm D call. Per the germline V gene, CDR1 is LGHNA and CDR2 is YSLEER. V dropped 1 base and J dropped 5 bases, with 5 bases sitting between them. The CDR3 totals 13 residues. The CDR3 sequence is CASSQVATGELFF. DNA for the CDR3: TGCGCCAGCAGCCAAGTGGCAACCGGGGAGCTGTTTTTT.

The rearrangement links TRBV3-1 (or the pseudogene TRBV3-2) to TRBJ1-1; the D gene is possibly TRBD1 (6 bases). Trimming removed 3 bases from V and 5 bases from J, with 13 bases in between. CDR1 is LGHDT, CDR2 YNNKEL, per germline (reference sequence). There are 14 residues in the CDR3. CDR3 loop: CASSQQGFPTEAFF. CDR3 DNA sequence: TGTGCCAGCAGCCAGCAGGGGTTTCCAACTGAAGCTTTCTTT.

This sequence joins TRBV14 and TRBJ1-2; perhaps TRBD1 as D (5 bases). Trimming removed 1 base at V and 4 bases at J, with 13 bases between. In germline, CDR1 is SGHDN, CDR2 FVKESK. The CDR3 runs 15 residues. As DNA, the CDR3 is TGTGCCAGCAGCCAAGTAGGGACTCTTTCCTATGGCTACACCTTC. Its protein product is CASSQVGTLSYGYTF.

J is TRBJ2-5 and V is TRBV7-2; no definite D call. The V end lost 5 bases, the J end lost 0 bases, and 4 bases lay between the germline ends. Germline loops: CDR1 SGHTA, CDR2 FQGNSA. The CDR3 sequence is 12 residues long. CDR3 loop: CASSPYQETQYF. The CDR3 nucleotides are TGTGCCAGCAGCCCCTACCAAGAGACCCAGTACTTC.